Shown below are 30 T cell receptor beta chains from a single sample sequenced in a study of T-cell reconstitution after alpha-beta-depleted transplantation in children. It was with unique molecular identifiers that the TCRbeta library was prepared. TCRdb fed the PCR reads into MiXCR, producing one record per CDR3 protein. The sample lists 200,000 or so distinct CDR3 sequences, about 8.7% occurring once. This specimen consisted of PBMCs, mostly from graft donor cells, obtained 360 days after TCRalphabeta/CD19-depleted stem cell transplant. The receptor set was obtained from a male patient under 10 years old who had a stem cell transplant for acute myeloid leukemia, so the T cells may come from the graft donor.

There are a few counts of this clonotype. V gene TRBV5-1 combines with J gene TRBJ2-5; weak D call: TRBD2 (6 bases). CDR1 and CDR2 (germline): SGHRS, YFSETQ. V was shortened by 4 bases and J by 1 base, with 17 bases between the two germline ends. The CDR3 is made up of 16 amino acids. The DNA for the CDR3 is TGCGCCAGCAGCATTCCTCGCCGGGACTTCCAAGAGACCCAGTACTTC. It specifies CASSIPRRDFQETQYF.

This clonotype was detected a few times. The chain employs TRBV6-5 and TRBJ2-3; weak D call: TRBD1 (5 bases). The CDR3 has 11 amino acids. CDR1 is MNHEY and CDR2 is SVGAGI in the germline V gene. Trimming pared 7 bases from V and 5 bases from J, leaving 7 bases between. CDR3 sequence reads: CASTQGDTQYF. CDR3 nucleotide sequence: TGTGCCAGCACCCAGGGAGATACGCAGTATTTT.

This clonotype was recorded a few times. V usage is TRBV20-1 and J usage is TRBJ2-6, with D perhaps TRBD1 (6 bases). Germline V gene data show CDR1 as DFQATT and CDR2 as SNEGSKA (reference sequence). The CDR3 extends over 15 amino acids. V lost 6 bases and J lost 0, with 12 bases in between. CDR3 loop: CSAQRGSSGANVLTF. Here the CDR3 DNA reads TGCAGTGCCCAGAGGGGGAGCTCTGGGGCCAACGTCCTGACTTTC.

In this sample, this clonotype turned up many times. The chain couples TRBV29-1 to TRBJ2-1; no definite D call. Germline CDR1 SQVTM, CDR2 ANQGSEA. Trimming removed 3 bases at V and 6 bases at J, with 15 bases between. CDR3 length equals 14 residues. The CDR3 region has the DNA TGCAGCGTTGATGTTCCAATGCCGGGCAATGAGCAGTTCTTC. Its translation is CSVDVPMPGNEQFF.

This clonotype was counted ten times or more. This rearrangement joins TRBV7-6 to TRBJ2-1; TRBD1 matches 9 bases. Germline assignment: CDR1 SGHVS and CDR2 FNYEAQ. The CDR3 consists of 16 residues. The junction had 8 bases not matched to a gene; V was cut back by 1 base and J by 7 bases. The CDR3 is CASSLGPGQGTNEQFF. CDR3 sequence (DNA): TGTGCCAGCAGCTTAGGGCCGGGACAGGGTACGAATGAGCAGTTCTTC.

This clonotype was seen many times. The gene calls are TRBV12-5 and TRBJ2-7; D gene ambiguous. The CDR3 spans 13 residues. Germline lookup yields CDR1 LGHNT and CDR2 FRNRAP. V was trimmed by 3 bases and J by 3 bases, leaving 9 bases between them. The CDR3 here is CASGFANSYEQYV. CDR3 bases: TGTGCTAGTGGTTTCGCCAACAGCTACGAGCAGTACGTC.

This clonotype was found a few times. The genes are TRBV18 and TRBJ2-7, with no clear D. The CDR3 spans 13 residues. CDR1 and CDR2 (germline): KGHSH, LQKENI. V shed 2 bases and J shed 3 bases, with 8 bases lying between them. CDR3 loop: CASSPKQDYEQYV. The CDR3 DNA reads TGTGCCAGCTCACCAAAGCAGGACTACGAGCAGTACGTC.

This clonotype was detected many times. The V gene is TRBV5-1, the J gene TRBJ2-5; 9 nucleotides agree with TRBD2. Germline lookup yields CDR1 SGHRS and CDR2 YFSETQ. This CDR3 region has 15 residues. The V and J ends lost 1 base and 5 bases, in that order; junction bases with no gene match: 6. The CDR3 DNA reads as TGCGCCAGCAGCTTGACTAGCGGGTATCAGGAGACCCAGTACTTC. Amino acids: CASSLTSGYQETQYF.

In this sample, this clonotype turned up a few times. The rearrangement uses TRBV7-6 and TRBJ2-2, with 7 nucleotides matching TRBD1. The CDR3 runs 16 residues. With V trimmed by 2 bases and J by 2 bases, 5 bases remained unmatched. Looked up from germline, CDR1 is SGHVS and CDR2 is FNYEAQ. CDR3 coding DNA: TGTGCCAGCAGCTTAAGGGGGACAGCTAACACCGGGGAGCTGTTTTTT. Translated: CASSLRGTANTGELFF.

This clonotype was found a few times. The CDR3 nucleotides read TGCGCCAGCAGCTTGGATGGGAGGAACGAGCAGTACGTC. Its protein product is CASSLDGRNEQYV. The chain is built from TRBV5-1 and TRBJ2-7, with a tentative D call TRBD2 (6 bases). The CDR3 has 13 residues. Germline V CDR1 and CDR2: SGHRS, YFSETQ. The V end lost 0 bases, the J end lost 5 bases, and 9 bases lay between the germline ends.

This clonotype was picked up a small number of times. The chain links TRBV4-3 to TRBJ1-6; maybe TRBD1 (5 bases). This CDR3 has 12 residues. The germline CDR1 and CDR2 sequences are LGHNA and YSLEER. The germline V and J ends were trimmed by 0 bases and 14 bases, with 8 bases remaining between them. CDR3 in DNA: TGCGCCAGCAGCCAAGACGCGGGGGCCCTCCACTTT. Translating it yields CASSQDAGALHF.

This clonotype showed up just a few times. This sequence joins TRBV7-9 and TRBJ2-1; 10 bases map to TRBD1. Germline V gives CDR1 SEHNR, CDR2 FQNEAQ (reference sequence). V was pared by 5 bases and J by 7 bases, with 14 bases of the junction left unmatched. The CDR3 loop spans 17 amino acids. CDR3 nucleotide sequence: TGTGCCAGCAGCCGAAAGAGGACAGGGGGGGATGAGAATGAGCAGTTCTTC. Protein sequence: CASSRKRTGGDENEQFF.

The gene calls are TRBV30 and TRBJ1-4; D remains unclear. This CDR3 is built from 15 residues. Germline values: CDR1 GTSNPN, CDR2 SVGIG (reference sequence). The ends were cut back, 0 bases at V and 7 bases at J, with 15 bases in the middle. CDR3 residues: CAWSVLWANSEKLFF. The CDR3 DNA reads TGTGCCTGGAGTGTGCTGTGGGCCAACAGTGAAAAACTGTTTTTT. Full variable domain (remainder filled in from reference TRBV30 and TRBJ1-4): SQTIHQWPATLVQPVGSPLSLECTVEGTSNPNLYWYRQAAGRGLQLLFYSVGIGQISSEVPQNLSASRPQDRQFILSSKKLLLSDSGFYLCAWSVLWANSEKLFFGSGTQLSVL.

This clonotype was observed at least ten times. The V gene is TRBV5-1, the J gene TRBJ2-1, with a possible D match to TRBD2 (6 bases). Per the germline V gene, CDR1 is SGHRS and CDR2 is YFSETQ. The CDR3 has 18 residues. Trimming removed 0 bases at V and 0 bases at J, with 16 bases between. CDR3 region: CASSLALLGRSSYNEQFF. For the CDR3, the DNA is TGCGCCAGCAGCTTGGCCCTTTTAGGGAGGAGCTCCTACAATGAGCAGTTCTTC.

In its sample, this clonotype was seen many times. The CDR3 sequence is CASRNQPGLAGELFF. CDR3 DNA sequence: TGTGCCAGCAGGAACCAACCGGGACTAGCCGGGGAGCTGTTTTTT. The chain links TRBV6-1 to TRBJ2-2; 8 bases agree with TRBD2. V was pared by 6 bases and J by 6 bases, with 9 bases of the junction left unmatched. This CDR3 has 15 amino acids. Germline-derived CDR1 and CDR2 are MNHNS and SASEGT.

This clonotype was detected many times. This rearrangement joins TRBV12-3 or TRBV12-4 to TRBJ2-2; D not certain. The CDR3 length is 12 residues. The V and J ends lost 6 bases and 7 bases respectively, with 9 bases between them. The CDR3 reads CASSKNIGELFF. The CDR3 nucleotides are TGTGCCAGCAGCAAGAATATCGGGGAGCTGTTTTTT.

J is TRBJ1-2 and V is TRBV20-1; possibly TRBD1 for D (6 bases). Deletions cut 6 bases from V and 0 bases from J, with 14 bases between. Germline lookup yields CDR1 DFQATT and CDR2 SNEGSKA (reference sequence). This CDR3 comprises 14 residues. The CDR3 sequence: CSAPPGGTNYGYTF. The CDR3 coding sequence is TGCAGTGCCCCCCCGGGGGGCACTAACTATGGCTACACCTTC.

This clonotype was seen a few times. The genes are TRBV20-1 and TRBJ2-1; 15 positions match TRBD2. This CDR3 is 16 amino acids long. Germline CDR1 DFQATT, CDR2 SNEGSKA (reference sequence). After removal of 6 bases from V and 5 bases from J, the junction contained 8 bases not matched to a gene. The CDR3 nucleotides are TGCAGTGCCACTTCAGGGACTAGCGGGAGGAACAATGAGCAGTTCTTC. Its protein is CSATSGTSGRNNEQFF.

J is TRBJ2-7 and V is TRBV27; D call uncertain. V shed 3 bases and J shed 4 bases, with 10 bases lying between them. The CDR3 runs to 13 residues. Germline V gene lookup returns CDR1 MNHEY and CDR2 SMNVEV (reference sequence). CDR3 nucleotide sequence: TGTGCCAGCAGTTTTAACAGTGGATACGAGCAGTACTTC. Protein product: CASSFNSGYEQYF.

This clonotype was found many times. The genes are TRBV3-1 and TRBJ2-6; D not certain. The CDR3 covers 16 residues. Germline-derived CDR1 and CDR2 are LGHDT and YNNKEL (reference sequence). Trimming removed 0 bases at V and 2 bases at J, with 8 bases between. The CDR3 bases are TGTGCCAGCAGCCAAGAACGAGTAGCTGGGGCCAACGTCCTGACTTTC. Residues: CASSQERVAGANVLTF. Full variable domain (outside the CDR3, taken from reference TRBV3-1 and TRBJ2-6): DTAVSQTPKYLVTQMGNDKSIKCEQNLGHDTMYWYKQDSKKFLKIMFSYNNKELIINETVPNRFSPKSPDKAHLNLHINSLELGDSAVYFCASSQERVAGANVLTFGAGSRLTVL.

The table lists this clonotype with many counts. The V call is TRBV20-1, the J call TRBJ1-1, with 8 nucleotides matching TRBD1. The CDR3 extends over 11 amino acids. V was pared by 4 bases and J by 11 bases, with 6 bases of the junction left unmatched. Germline assignment: CDR1 DFQATT and CDR2 SNEGSKA (reference sequence). The CDR3 DNA sequence: TGCAGTGCTATAAGGACAGGGAGGGCTTTCTTT. As protein: CSAIRTGRAFF.

The rearrangement uses TRBV27 and TRBJ2-7; no clear D. Trimming removed 10 bases at V and 9 bases at J, with 13 bases between. The CDR3 runs to 10 residues. Germline V CDR1 and CDR2: MNHEY, SMNVEV (reference sequence). The CDR3 sequence: CATFYQVQYF. In DNA form, the CDR3 reads TGTGCCACTTTTTACCAGGTGCAGTACTTC.

This clonotype was observed a few times. This chain's CDR3 is CASSLSLGGASTDTQYF. CDR3 DNA sequence: TGTGCCAGCAGCTTAAGTCTGGGGGGGGCTAGCACAGATACGCAGTATTTT. This sequence joins TRBV11-2 and TRBJ2-3; maybe TRBD2 (7 bases). V lost 2 bases and J lost 0, with 15 bases in between. CDR1 is SGHAT and CDR2 is FQNNGV in the germline V gene. The CDR3 is 17 amino acids.

This clonotype has only a few counts. The chain recombines TRBV5-1 with TRBJ1-4; maybe TRBD1 (6 bases). Trimming took 2 bases from V and 7 from J, leaving 15 bases between them. Germline CDR1 and CDR2: SGHRS and YFSETQ. The CDR3 extends over 15 amino acids. The CDR3 spells CASSFRWGAVEKLFF. Here the CDR3 DNA reads TGCGCCAGCAGCTTCAGGTGGGGGGCTGTTGAAAAACTGTTTTTT. Using reference TRBV5-1 and TRBJ1-4 for the parts outside the CDR3, the full variable domain is KAGVTQTPRYLIKTRGQQVTLSCSPISGHRSVSWYQQTPGQGLQFLFEYFSETQRNKGNFPGRFSGRQFSNSRSEMNVSTLELGDSALYLCASSFRWGAVEKLFFGSGTQLSVL.

There are a few counts of this clonotype. The chain couples TRBV7-9 to TRBJ2-7; no clear D gene. The length of the CDR3 is 12 residues. V was trimmed by 3 bases and J by 2 bases, leaving 5 bases between them. CDR1 is SEHNR, CDR2 FQNEAQ, per germline (reference sequence). CDR3 protein: CASSFSPYEQYF. The CDR3 DNA reads TGTGCCAGCAGCTTCTCCCCCTACGAGCAGTACTTC.

This clonotype was seen many times. The chain couples TRBV24-1 to TRBJ2-7; 9 bases are shared with TRBD2. The CDR3 loop spans 15 amino acids. Germline CDR1 reads KGHDR; CDR2 reads SFDVKD. With V trimmed by 8 bases and J by 5 bases, 12 bases remained unmatched. The CDR3 nucleotides read TGTGCCACCAACAACTGGACTAGCGAAAGCGACGAGCAGTACTTC. It codes for CATNNWTSESDEQYF.

This clonotype was counted a few times. The chain links TRBV29-1 to TRBJ2-1; 7 nucleotides agree with TRBD2. Unmatched junction bases numbered 10, after V lost 4 bases and J lost 7 bases. CDR1 is SQVTM, CDR2 ANQGSEA, per germline. The CDR3 sequence is 14 residues long. In DNA form, the CDR3 reads TGCAGCGTTGTCTGGGCGGGAGTTTTAAATGAGCAGTTCTTC. This gives the protein CSVVWAGVLNEQFF.

This clonotype has a handful of counts. V gene TRBV7-2 combines with J gene TRBJ2-1; 8 bases line up with TRBD2. This CDR3 spans 15 amino acids. J lost 3 bases, V lost 2 bases, and 3 bases had no gene match. Per germline, CDR1 SGHTA and CDR2 FQGNSA. CDR3 in amino acids: CASSLHSGGYNEQFF. Here the CDR3 DNA reads TGTGCCAGCAGCTTACACAGCGGGGGCTACAATGAGCAGTTCTTC.

V is TRBV12-3 or TRBV12-4 and J is TRBJ1-1; D uncertain. V was trimmed by 3 bases and J by 3 bases, leaving 11 bases between them. CDR3 length: 14 residues. In DNA, the CDR3 is TGTGCCAGCAGTTTTGGAGTATCCGACACTGAAGCTTTCTTT. Residues: CASSFGVSDTEAFF.

This clonotype was observed at least ten times. The CDR3 DNA reads TGCGCCAGCAGCGATACAGGGTACTACCCCTACCAAGAGACCCAGTACTTC. Its translation is CASSDTGYYPYQETQYF. The chain has TRBV5-1 and TRBJ2-5, with D perhaps TRBD1 (6 bases). This CDR3 has 17 residues. Germline-derived CDR1 and CDR2 are SGHRS and YFSETQ. Trimming pared 4 bases from V and 0 bases from J, leaving 19 bases between. The full variable domain, with the rest looked up from reference TRBV5-1 and TRBJ2-5, is KAGVTQTPRYLIKTRGQQVTLSCSPISGHRSVSWYQQTPGQGLQFLFEYFSETQRNKGNFPGRFSGRQFSNSRSEMNVSTLELGDSALYLCASSDTGYYPYQETQYFGPGTRLLVL.